The 19 T cell receptor beta chains presented below share a single source sample, sequenced in a study of blood T cell repertoires in COVID-19. The data were produced by immunoSEQ multiplex PCR, yet TCRdb's version contains in-frame clones alone and is incomplete. This table holds fewer than 80,000 clones, roughly 89% found once. Sequences were obtained from peripheral blood. All receptors derive from a young man with acute or convalescent COVID-19.

J is TRBJ2-1 and V is TRBV6-2 or TRBV6-3; D might be TRBD2 (5 bases). Trimming left V 0 bases short and J 9 bases short, with 18 bases between. The germline gives CDR1 MNHEY, CDR2 SVGEGT. CDR3 size: 16 residues. CDR3 DNA sequence: TGTGCCAGCAGTTACTCCACCAGCGGCTCCGGGCCTGAGCAGTTCTTC. Translated: CASSYSTSGSGPEQFF.

This clone was seen just once. The chain couples TRBV5-1 to TRBJ2-1; 7 nucleotides align to TRBD1. Germline V gene data show CDR1 as SGHRS and CDR2 as YFSETQ. The length of the CDR3 is 14 residues. The junction had 11 bases not matched to a gene; V was cut back by 4 bases and J by 10 bases. In nucleotides, the CDR3 is TGCGCCAGCAGCCACTATGACAGGGTCGGGGAGCAGTTCTTC. It codes for CASSHYDRVGEQFF.

This clone was detected once. The chain recombines TRBV7-9 with TRBJ2-1; 8 nucleotides line up with TRBD1. The trim removed 5 bases at V and 7 bases at J, leaving 10 bases unmatched. From germline, CDR1 is SEHNR and CDR2 FQNEAQ (reference sequence). This CDR3 is 15 amino acids long. The DNA for the CDR3 is TGTGCCAGCAGCACCTTGACAGGGGTGGAAAATGAGCAGTTCTTC. Its translation is CASSTLTGVENEQFF. The complete variable domain, with remaining parts taken from reference TRBV7-9 and TRBJ2-1, reads DTGVSQNPRHKITKRGQNVTFRCDPISEHNRLYWYRQTLGQGPEFLTYFQNEAQLEKSRLLSDRFSAERPKGSFSTLEIQRTEQGDSAMYLCASSTLTGVENEQFFGPGTRLTVL.

This chain connects TRBV11-2 to TRBJ2-1, with TRBD2 identical over 9 bases. Germline-derived CDR1 and CDR2 are SGHAT and FQNNGV. The V segment lost 4 bases and the J segment 8 bases; nucleotides outside the gene matches: 18. This CDR3 has 18 amino acids. This CDR3 is CASSSRGAREGLSYEQFF. The CDR3 DNA is TGTGCCAGCAGCTCACGCGGCGCGCGGGAGGGCCTTAGTTATGAGCAGTTCTTC. The whole variable domain, remainder taken from reference TRBV11-2 and TRBJ2-1, is EAGVAQSPRYKIIEKRQSVAFWCNPISGHATLYWYQQILGQGPKLLIQFQNNGVVDDSQLPKDRFSAERLKGVDSTLKIQPAKLEDSAVYLCASSSRGAREGLSYEQFFGPGTRLTVL.

This clone was seen just once. The chain carries TRBV2 and TRBJ1-2; tentatively, D is TRBD1 (5 bases). This CDR3 contains 13 residues. Germline CDR1 is SNHLY and CDR2 is FYNNEI. V gave up 4 bases and J gave up 8 bases, with 14 bases separating them. As DNA, the CDR3 is TGTGCCAGCAGTGTAGGGCAGGGTACGGGCTACACCTTC. This sequence encodes CASSVGQGTGYTF. The full variable domain, rest sourced from reference TRBV2 and TRBJ1-2, is EPEVTQTPSHQVTQMGQEVILRCVPISNHLYFYWYRQILGQKVEFLVSFYNNEISEKSEIFDDQFSVERPDGSNFTLKIRSTKLEDSAMYFCASSVGQGTGYTFGSGTRLTVV.

This clone occurred a few times. The J gene is TRBJ1-5, the V gene TRBV28; 9 bases match TRBD1. Germline trimming cut 4 bases from V and 6 bases from J; bases unmatched to any gene: 7. CDR1 and CDR2 (germline): MDHEN, SYDVKM. The CDR3 is 15 residues long. CDR3 residues: CASSSTGTGFQPQHF. The CDR3 nucleotides are TGTGCCAGCAGTTCAACCGGGACAGGGTTTCAGCCCCAGCATTTT. The full variable domain, with the rest looked up from reference TRBV28 and TRBJ1-5, is DVKVTQSSRYLVKRTGEKVFLECVQDMDHENMFWYRQDPGLGLRLIYFSYDVKMKEKGDIPEGYSVSREKKERFSLILESASTNQTSMYLCASSSTGTGFQPQHFGDGTRLSIL.

The V gene is TRBV28, the J gene TRBJ2-7, with D maybe TRBD1 (6 bases). Between the trimmed V and J ends, which lost 3 bases and 4 bases, there was a span of 16 bases. CDR3 length: 15 amino acids. Germline V gene lookup returns CDR1 MDHEN and CDR2 SYDVKM. The CDR3 loop is CASSLATGPRYEQYF. The DNA for the CDR3 is TGTGCCAGCAGTTTGGCTACAGGGCCTCGGTACGAGCAGTACTTC.

Here the CDR3 reads CASTARASGRSKDTQYF. For the CDR3, the DNA is TGCGCCAGCACGGCCCGTGCTAGCGGGAGATCGAAAGATACGCAGTATTTT. The chain has TRBV5-1 and TRBJ2-3; TRBD2 matches at 10 bases. The CDR3 covers 17 residues. Germline-derived CDR1 and CDR2 are SGHRS and YFSETQ. Losses at the gene ends were 6 bases for V and 5 bases for J; bases not matched to a gene: 15. The full variable domain, with the rest looked up from reference TRBV5-1 and TRBJ2-3, is KAGVTQTPRYLIKTRGQQVTLSCSPISGHRSVSWYQQTPGQGLQFLFEYFSETQRNKGNFPGRFSGRQFSNSRSEMNVSTLELGDSALYLCASTARASGRSKDTQYFGPGTRLTVL.

The chain joins TRBV5-1 to TRBJ1-1; possible D gene TRBD1, 6 bases. V lost 4 bases and J lost 2, with 12 bases in between. From germline, CDR1 is SGHRS and CDR2 YFSETQ. The CDR3 contains 14 residues. CDR3 region: CASSQQGTNTEAFF. CDR3 sequence (DNA): TGCGCCAGCAGCCAACAGGGAACTAACACTGAAGCTTTCTTT.

This chain uses TRBV9 with TRBJ1-3, with D maybe TRBD1 (5 bases). The CDR3 runs to 16 residues. In germline, CDR1 is SGDLS, CDR2 YYNGEE. V lost 3 bases and J lost 2, with 15 bases in between. For the CDR3, the DNA is TGTGCCAGCAGCGCCGGGGGGAGGATCCCTGGAAACACCATATATTTT. It codes for CASSAGGRIPGNTIYF.

V and J are TRBV29-1 and TRBJ1-6; maybe TRBD1 (6 bases). The CDR3 contains 14 residues. V dropped 6 bases and J dropped 9 bases, with 18 bases sitting between them. Germline-derived CDR1 and CDR2 are SQVTM and ANQGSEA. The chain's CDR3 is CSVQQGKEGSPLHF. The CDR3 nucleotides read TGCAGCGTGCAACAGGGAAAGGAAGGTTCACCCCTCCACTTT.

V is TRBV11-2 and J is TRBJ2-1; 10 bases match TRBD2. This CDR3 comprises 16 residues. Germline V lookup: CDR1 SGHAT, CDR2 FQNNGV. J gave up 4 bases and V 5 bases, and 8 bases lay outside the gene matches. CDR3 DNA sequence: TGTGCCAGCAGCCAAGGACTAGCGGCTTTATACAATGAGCAGTTCTTC. Amino acids: CASSQGLAALYNEQFF.

The chain joins TRBV6-5 to TRBJ2-3; 10 bases agree with TRBD2. The CDR3 covers 14 residues. The germline V gene encodes CDR1 MNHEY and CDR2 SVGAGI. The V segment lost 6 bases and the J segment 3 bases; nucleotides outside the gene matches: 3. CDR3 nucleotides: TGTGCCAGCAGGGCTAGCGGGAGTACAGATACGCAGTATTTT. This encodes CASRASGSTDTQYF.

V is TRBV6-1 and J is TRBJ2-7, with a possible D match to TRBD1 (6 bases). The V gene lost 6 bases and the J gene lost 6 bases, with 12 bases spanning the gap. CDR3 length: 12 residues. Germline CDR1 and CDR2: MNHNS and SASEGT. CDR3 sequence reads: CASRYRDGEQYF. In DNA form, the CDR3 reads TGTGCCAGCAGATACAGGGATGGCGAGCAGTACTTC.

This clone was recorded a few times. The rearrangement joins TRBV6-5 to TRBJ2-3; D is possibly TRBD2 (6 bases). Germline-derived CDR1 and CDR2 are MNHEY and SVGAGI. V was shortened by 2 bases and J by 3 bases, with 12 bases between the two germline ends. CDR3 size: 15 residues. The CDR3 nucleotides read TGTGCCAGCAGTTACGGGACGGGAGATACAGATACGCAGTATTTT. This codes for CASSYGTGDTDTQYF.

V gene TRBV27 combines with J gene TRBJ2-1; no reliable D call. V was shortened by 0 bases and J by 7 bases, with 7 bases between the two germline ends. Germline V gives CDR1 MNHEY, CDR2 SMNVEV (reference sequence). This CDR3 is built from 13 residues. The CDR3, as DNA: TGTGCCAGCAGTTTATCGCCCAGAAATGAGCAGTTCTTC. Its protein is CASSLSPRNEQFF.

The chain has TRBV5-1 and TRBJ2-6; no clear D. The CDR3 is made up of 15 amino acids. V was clipped by 4 bases and J by 1 base, with 9 bases between them. Germline assignment: CDR1 SGHRS and CDR2 YFSETQ. CDR3 DNA: TGCGCCAGCAGCGTGGACGGGTCTGGGGCCAACGTCCTGACTTTC. This encodes CASSVDGSGANVLTF. The variable domain in full, with the rest retrieved from reference TRBV5-1 and TRBJ2-6, is KAGVTQTPRYLIKTRGQQVTLSCSPISGHRSVSWYQQTPGQGLQFLFEYFSETQRNKGNFPGRFSGRQFSNSRSEMNVSTLELGDSALYLCASSVDGSGANVLTFGAGSRLTVL.

This clone was seen only a few times. The chain is built from TRBV4-1 and TRBJ2-4; 9 nucleotides match TRBD1. After removal of 3 bases from V and 3 bases from J, the junction contained 9 bases not matched to a gene. The CDR3 length is 17 residues. The germline V gene has CDR1 MGHRA and CDR2 YSYEKL. This CDR3 reads CASSQEKQGAGKNIQYF. The CDR3, as DNA: TGCGCCAGCAGCCAGGAAAAACAGGGGGCAGGCAAAAACATTCAGTACTTC.

On this clone: One junction end disagrees with the germline gene, perhaps due to a read error. The chain is built from TRBV28 and TRBJ2-7; 10 nucleotides align to TRBD1. There are 15 residues in the CDR3. Germline V gives CDR1 MDHEN, CDR2 SYDVKM. CDR3 residues: CASSSRGRQGATSNF. As DNA, the CDR3 is TGTGCCAGCAGTTCTAGGGGCCGACAGGGGGCGACGTCCAATTTC. Looking up the rest from reference TRBV28 and TRBJ2-7 gives the full variable domain: DVKVTQSSRYLVKRTGEKVFLECVQDMDHENMFWYRQDPGLGLRLIYFSYDVKMKEKGDIPEGYSVSREKKERFSLILESASTNQTSMYLCASSSRGRQGATSNFGPGTRLTVT.